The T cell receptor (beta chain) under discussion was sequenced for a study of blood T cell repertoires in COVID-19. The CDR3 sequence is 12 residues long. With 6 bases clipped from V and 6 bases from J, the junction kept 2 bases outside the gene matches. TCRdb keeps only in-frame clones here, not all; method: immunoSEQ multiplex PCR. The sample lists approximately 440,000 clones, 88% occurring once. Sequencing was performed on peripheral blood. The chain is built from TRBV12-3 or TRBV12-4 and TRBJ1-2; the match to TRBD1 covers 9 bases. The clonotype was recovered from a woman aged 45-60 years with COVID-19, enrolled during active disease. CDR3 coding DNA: TGTGCCAGCAGCAGGGACAGGGATGGCTACACCTTC. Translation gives CASSRDRDGYTF.